This TCR beta chain was captured in a study of response to subunit inactivated influenza vaccine. The V and J ends lost 3 bases and 5 bases, in that order; junction bases with no gene match: 11. The CDR3 spans 16 residues. Looked up from germline, CDR1 is MNHEY and CDR2 is SMNVEV (reference sequence). There are a few counts of this clonotype. TCRdb redid the calling of the RT-PCR reads with MiXCR, one entry per CDR3 protein. The table shows fewer than 800,000 distinct CDR3 sequences, with approximately 14% occurring only once. Sequenced material: PBMCs from blood, taken about 13 days after vaccination. The chain joins TRBV27 to TRBJ2-7; 9 nucleotides agree with TRBD1. The TCR originated in a man aged 45-65 years who received an inactivated influenza vaccine. The DNA of the CDR3 is TGTGCCAGCAGTTTGATTATAAGGGACAGGGTCAACGAGCAGTACTTC. The encoded protein is CASSLIIRDRVNEQYF.